In this sample, the clone carrying this T cell receptor beta chain turned up a few times. Its antigen is currently unknown. Per individual sample, total RNA of at least 5.5 micrograms was extracted. Trimming shortened V by 6 bases and J by 10 bases, and 19 bases separated the two germline ends. This CDR3 has 15 residues. From germline, CDR1 is MNHEY and CDR2 SMNVEV (reference sequence). The sample is drawn from a study of blood T cells in healthy people across ages. Overall study results and limits: Donor CMV infection status was unknown, possibly confounding age-related changes in expanded clonotypes.

The authors ran a second PCR of about 7 to 11 cycles using a sample-barcoded 5' primer and a J-beta primer mix. The template-switch adaptor, which had 12 random nucleotides, put a tag on each cDNA molecule. Each of the samples gave a minimum of 3 million paired-end reads that contained CDR3. In TCRdb, the 5' RACE reads were re-called with MiXCR into one record per CDR3 protein. The table records about 940,000 distinct CDR3 sequences, 45% to 50% of them present only once. This chain uses TRBV27 with TRBJ1-6; no definite D call. Source material: blood. The origin of this receptor is a man aged 25-40 years in good health. The DNA for the CDR3 is TGTGCCAGCAGCTACAACGGGGTCGCTTACTCACCCCTCCACTTT. It codes for CASSYNGVAYSPLHF.